A selection of T cell receptor beta chains follows, all from one sample in a study of T cell changes during pregnancy in multiple sclerosis. Sequenced by immunoSEQ multiplex PCR; TCRdb stores in-frame clones only, minus some. Of 60,000 or so clones listed, roughly 91% are singletons. The sequences come from peripheral blood, collected before pregnancy. The receptors shown here come from a female donor with multiple sclerosis, enrolled in a pregnancy study. Each CDR3 is given with its conserved first and last residue. A D gene is named only where the DNA matches it firmly. Some rows have no size entry. The others give once, few or many, or a class for an expanded clone.

CDR3 DNA: TGTGCCAGCAGCGCAACCCCCGGGACAGCTCGCTACGAGCAGTACTTC
CDR3 protein: CASSATPGTARYEQYF
J gene: TRBJ2-7
V gene: TRBV9
clone size: NA
D gene: TRBD1
CDR3 length: 16

CDR3 DNA: TGTGCCAGCAGTTCAATTAACGGACAGGATTCACCCCTCCACTTT
CDR3 protein: CASSSINGQDSPLHF
J gene: TRBJ1-6
V gene: TRBV6-5
clone size: few
D gene: TRBD1
CDR3 length: 15

CDR3 DNA: TGTGCCATCAGTGCGGCGGGGACCTACAATGAGCAGTTCTTC
CDR3 protein: CAISAAGTYNEQFF
J gene: TRBJ2-1
V gene: TRBV10-3
clone size: few
D gene: NA
CDR3 length: 14

CDR3 DNA: TGTGCCAGCAGTTTAGCTGCGGGTCCTGAAGCTTTCTTT
CDR3 protein: CASSLAAGPEAFF
J gene: TRBJ1-1
V gene: TRBV27
clone size: once
D gene: NA
CDR3 length: 13

CDR3 DNA: TGTGCCAGCAGTTTCCGGACATCTCTGAGGGAGACCCAGTACTTC
CDR3 protein: CASSFRTSLRETQYF
J gene: TRBJ2-5
V gene: TRBV27
clone size: NA
D gene: NA
CDR3 length: 15

CDR3 DNA: TGTGCCAGTAGTAATTTGGGGAGTTCACCCCTCCACTTT
CDR3 protein: CASSNLGSSPLHF
J gene: TRBJ1-6
V gene: TRBV19
clone size: NA
D gene: NA
CDR3 length: 13

CDR3 DNA: TGTGCCAGCTCACCACAGGGCGGGAATCAGCCCCAGCATTTT
CDR3 protein: CASSPQGGNQPQHF
J gene: TRBJ1-5
V gene: TRBV18
clone size: NA
D gene: NA
CDR3 length: 14

CDR3 DNA: TGTGCCAGCAGTTTCCGGGCAGGGGGCTTGGATGGCTACACCTTC
CDR3 protein: CASSFRAGGLDGYTF
J gene: TRBJ1-2
V gene: TRBV27
clone size: NA
D gene: TRBD1
CDR3 length: 15

CDR3 DNA: TGTGCCAGCAGTCCTGACAGGCGCTACGAGCAGTACTTC
CDR3 protein: CASSPDRRYEQYF
J gene: TRBJ2-7
V gene: TRBV6-5
clone size: once
D gene: NA
CDR3 length: 13

CDR3 DNA: TGTGCCAGCAGCGAAACGGGACATATGAACACTGAAGCTTTCTTT
CDR3 protein: CASSETGHMNTEAFF
J gene: TRBJ1-1
V gene: TRBV9
clone size: NA
D gene: NA
CDR3 length: 15

CDR3 DNA: TGTGCCAGCAGTTACGATACAGGGATAGATGGCTACACCTTC
CDR3 protein: CASSYDTGIDGYTF
J gene: TRBJ1-2
V gene: TRBV6-5
clone size: NA
D gene: NA
CDR3 length: 14

CDR3 DNA: TGCGCCAGCAGTGTATTTACCCACACAGGGGGGTTGAGCACCGGGGAGCTGTTTTTT
CDR3 protein: CASSVFTHTGGLSTGELFF
J gene: TRBJ2-2
V gene: TRBV10-1
clone size: once
D gene: TRBD1
CDR3 length: 19

CDR3 DNA: TGCAGGTCGGGAGGGGTTGATGGCTACACCTTC
CDR3 protein: CRSGGVDGYTF
J gene: TRBJ1-2
V gene: TRBV29-1
clone size: NA
D gene: NA
CDR3 length: 11

CDR3 DNA: TGCGCCAGCAGCTTGGTAGGAGGAACCACTGAAGCTTTCTTT
CDR3 protein: CASSLVGGTTEAFF
J gene: TRBJ1-1
V gene: TRBV5-1
clone size: NA
D gene: NA
CDR3 length: 14

CDR3 DNA: TGTGCCAGCAGCTTCCAGGGCCCCTACAATGAGCAGTTCTTC
CDR3 protein: CASSFQGPYNEQFF
J gene: TRBJ2-1
V gene: TRBV5-6
clone size: NA
D gene: NA
CDR3 length: 14

CDR3 DNA: TGTGCCAGCAGCGCCACCGGGACAGCAAACTATGGCTACACCTTC
CDR3 protein: CASSATGTANYGYTF
J gene: TRBJ1-2
V gene: TRBV9
clone size: NA
D gene: TRBD1
CDR3 length: 15

CDR3 DNA: TGTGCCAGCAGTACTGGACAGCCGGAAGATCCCCAGCATTTT
CDR3 protein: CASSTGQPEDPQHF
J gene: TRBJ1-5
V gene: TRBV6-1
clone size: NA
D gene: NA
CDR3 length: 14

CDR3 DNA: TGTGCCAGCAGCTTGGGTCGGACTAGCCTAGATTTT
CDR3 protein: CASSLGRTSLDF
J gene: TRBJ2-3
V gene: TRBV5-4
clone size: NA
D gene: TRBD2
CDR3 length: 12

CDR3 DNA: TGTGCCAGCGAGGGGGAGGGAAGGAATGGCTACACCTTC
CDR3 protein: CASEGEGRNGYTF
J gene: TRBJ1-2
V gene: TRBV6-1
clone size: NA
D gene: NA
CDR3 length: 13

CDR3 DNA: TGTGCCAGCGTTAAACAGGAAAACACTGAAGCTTTCTTT
CDR3 protein: CASVKQENTEAFF
J gene: TRBJ1-1
V gene: TRBV18
clone size: NA
D gene: NA
CDR3 length: 13

CDR3 DNA: TGTGCCAGCAGCTTGTTCCAGGGGGTAGGGGAGACCCAGTACTTC
CDR3 protein: CASSLFQGVGETQYF
J gene: TRBJ2-5
V gene: TRBV5-4
clone size: NA
D gene: TRBD1
CDR3 length: 15

CDR3 DNA: TGTGCCAGCAGTTCAGGGAGGACGGGTACGCAGTATTTT
CDR3 protein: CASSSGRTGTQYF
J gene: TRBJ2-3
V gene: TRBV7-2
clone size: NA
D gene: NA
CDR3 length: 13

CDR3 DNA: TGTGCCAGCAGCCAAGAGGGCGGGGGGTTCACAGATACGCAGTATTTT
CDR3 protein: CASSQEGGGFTDTQYF
J gene: TRBJ2-3
V gene: TRBV4-2
clone size: once
D gene: TRBD2
CDR3 length: 16

CDR3 DNA: TGTGCCAGCACCGGATCAGGGTCCACCGGGGAGCTGTTTTTT
CDR3 protein: CASTGSGSTGELFF
J gene: TRBJ2-2
V gene: TRBV2
clone size: NA
D gene: NA
CDR3 length: 14

CDR3 DNA: TGTGCCATCAGTGATGCGGACAGATCTTCCTACGAGCAGTACTTC
CDR3 protein: CAISDADRSSYEQYF
J gene: TRBJ2-7
V gene: TRBV10-3
clone size: NA
D gene: NA
CDR3 length: 15

CDR3 DNA: TGTGCCAGCTCACCCCTGGACAGAAGCGAGGGCTACACCTTC
CDR3 protein: CASSPLDRSEGYTF
J gene: TRBJ1-2
V gene: TRBV18
clone size: NA
D gene: NA
CDR3 length: 14

CDR3 DNA: TGTGCCTGGAGTGTATTTCGGGGGGAGTACGAGCAGTACTTC
CDR3 protein: CAWSVFRGEYEQYF
J gene: TRBJ2-7
V gene: TRBV30
clone size: NA
D gene: TRBD2
CDR3 length: 14

CDR3 DNA: TGTGCCAGCAGCTTGGGGTGGCAGGGGTTTTCCCAAGAGACCCAGTACTTC
CDR3 protein: CASSLGWQGFSQETQYF
J gene: TRBJ2-5
V gene: TRBV5-6
clone size: NA
D gene: NA
CDR3 length: 17

CDR3 DNA: TGTGCCAGCAGTTACGTCGGAATAGCGGCGGGCGATACGCAGTATTTT
CDR3 protein: CASSYVGIAAGDTQYF
J gene: TRBJ2-3
V gene: TRBV6-6
clone size: NA
D gene: NA
CDR3 length: 16

CDR3 DNA: TGTGCCAGCAGCGTAGGCGGGGGGGTGGGCACAGATACGCAGTATTTT
CDR3 protein: CASSVGGGVGTDTQYF
J gene: TRBJ2-3
V gene: TRBV9
clone size: NA
D gene: TRBD2
CDR3 length: 16

CDR3 DNA: TGCAGCGTTACTCCGGCTAGCGGGGGGGCCGTTTTCCATGAGCAGTTCTTC
CDR3 protein: CSVTPASGGAVFHEQFF
J gene: TRBJ2-1
V gene: TRBV29-1
clone size: NA
D gene: TRBD2
CDR3 length: 17

CDR3 DNA: TGTGCCAGCAGAGTTGCTAGCGCCCCCGGGGAGCTGTTTTTT
CDR3 protein: CASRVASAPGELFF
J gene: TRBJ2-2
V gene: TRBV6-5
clone size: NA
D gene: NA
CDR3 length: 14

CDR3 DNA: TGCGCCAGCAGCTCCCAGATCAACAGGAACTATGGCTACACCTTC
CDR3 protein: CASSSQINRNYGYTF
J gene: TRBJ1-2
V gene: TRBV5-1
clone size: NA
D gene: NA
CDR3 length: 15

CDR3 DNA: TGCGCCAGCATGGCTCGCAGCAATCAGCCCCAGCATTTT
CDR3 protein: CASMARSNQPQHF
J gene: TRBJ1-5
V gene: TRBV5-1
clone size: NA
D gene: NA
CDR3 length: 13

CDR3 DNA: TGTGCCAGCAGCGTAGAAGGGAGCGGAGCCGGGGAGCTGTTTTTT
CDR3 protein: CASSVEGSGAGELFF
J gene: TRBJ2-2
V gene: TRBV9
clone size: NA
D gene: NA
CDR3 length: 15

CDR3 DNA: TGCGCCAGCAGCCAAGAGAGGAGAGGAGCACTGGGAAACACCATATATTTT
CDR3 protein: CASSQERRGALGNTIYF
J gene: TRBJ1-3
V gene: TRBV4-1
clone size: once
D gene: NA
CDR3 length: 17

CDR3 DNA: TGTGCCAGCAGCACCGGGACAGATAACACTGAAGCTTTCTTT
CDR3 protein: CASSTGTDNTEAFF
J gene: TRBJ1-1
V gene: TRBV13
clone size: few
D gene: TRBD1
CDR3 length: 14

CDR3 DNA: TGTGCCAGCAGCTTAGTTGACAGGGGGCCCCAGGTGACCCTCCACTTT
CDR3 protein: CASSLVDRGPQVTLHF
J gene: TRBJ1-6
V gene: TRBV7-2
clone size: NA
D gene: TRBD1
CDR3 length: 16

CDR3 DNA: TGCAGCGTTCCTGGGGCAGGGGGCGACTCTTTGGATGGCTACACCTTC
CDR3 protein: CSVPGAGGDSLDGYTF
J gene: TRBJ1-2
V gene: TRBV29-1
clone size: NA
D gene: TRBD1
CDR3 length: 16

CDR3 DNA: TGTGCCAGCAGCGGTAGCGGGGGGGCAATAGATACGCAGTATTTT
CDR3 protein: CASSGSGGAIDTQYF
J gene: TRBJ2-3
V gene: TRBV9
clone size: NA
D gene: TRBD2
CDR3 length: 15